The 11 T cell receptor beta chains in this list originate from one sample, sequenced in a study of Graves' ophthalmopathy and Graves' hyperthyroidism. RNA served as the template for amplifying TCR beta CDR3 regions. HTBI primers served in a first-round RT-PCR, which a second-round multiplex PCR followed. TCRdb called the multiplex PCR reads again in MiXCR, with one record for every CDR3 protein. Of 500,000 to 700,000 distinct CDR3 sequences in the sample, under 40% are singletons; the top ten hold 3.5% to 4.5%. The sequencing input was peripheral blood or thyroid tissue (not recorded which). Every receptor here comes from an adult man with Graves' hyperthyroidism.

This clonotype has a count of ten or more. This sequence joins TRBV10-3 and TRBJ2-7; D gene uncertain. The length of the CDR3 is 13 residues. Germline assignment: CDR1 ENHRY and CDR2 SYGVKD. Trimming took 2 bases from V and 7 from J, leaving 12 bases between them. This chain's CDR3 is CAISEKPIWEQYF. Here the CDR3 DNA reads TGTGCCATCAGTGAGAAGCCGATATGGGAGCAGTACTTC.

Concerning this clonotype itself: This probably arose from a read error, given a far larger clone one base away. The J gene is TRBJ1-1, the V gene TRBV12-3 or TRBV12-4; no clear D gene. The CDR3 runs 11 residues. With 4 bases removed from V and 3 bases from J, the gap between germline ends came to 3 bases. CDR3 sequence reads: CASSSYTEAFF. The CDR3 bases are TGTGCCAGCAGTTCGTACACTGAAGCTTTCTTT.

Turning to this clonotype: Mismatch with germline at one junction end may stem from a read error. V is TRBV9 and J is TRBJ1-6; D perhaps matches TRBD1 (6 bases). Germline assignment: CDR1 SGDLS and CDR2 YYNGEE. This CDR3 has 14 residues. The chain's CDR3 is CASSGGGRISSLHF. The CDR3 nucleotides read TGTGCCAGCAGCGGTGGGGGCAGAATTTCATCCCTCCACTTT.

This clonotype was recorded at least ten times. The chain employs TRBV10-3 and TRBJ1-2; D gene uncertain. With 10 bases removed from V and 4 bases from J, the gap between germline ends came to 13 bases. Germline V gene data show CDR1 as ENHRY and CDR2 as SYGVKD. This CDR3 has 12 residues. The CDR3 DNA reads as TGTGCCACCTTAATGACGGGCTATGGCTACACCTTC. Residues: CATLMTGYGYTF.

This clonotype came up many times. The chain carries TRBV20-1 and TRBJ2-7; the D call may be TRBD1 or TRBD2 (5 bases each). The ends were cut back, 0 bases at V and 0 bases at J, with 9 bases in the middle. Germline CDR1 DFQATT, CDR2 SNEGSKA (reference sequence). The CDR3 has 14 amino acids. CDR3 coding DNA: TGCAGTGCTAGAGATCGGGACCACTCCTACGAGCAGTACTTC. This translates into CSARDRDHSYEQYF.

This clonotype was counted at least ten times. The chain recombines TRBV10-3 with TRBJ1-4, with D perhaps matching TRBD1 (5 bases). Per the germline V gene, CDR1 is ENHRY and CDR2 is SYGVKD. The CDR3 loop spans 14 amino acids. Trimming took off 2 bases at V and 7 bases at J, with 11 bases between the two ends. CDR3 loop: CAISEQGISEKLFF. The CDR3, as DNA: TGTGCCATCAGTGAGCAGGGAATCTCTGAAAAACTGTTTTTT.

This clonotype was seen a handful of times. V usage is TRBV2 and J usage is TRBJ1-2; D is perhaps TRBD1 (6 bases). The CDR3 loop spans 15 amino acids. CDR1 SNHLY and CDR2 FYNNEI come from the germline V gene. V gave up 6 bases and J gave up 2 bases, with 16 bases separating them. CDR3 nucleotides: TGTGCCAGCAGAAAACTAGGACAGCCAAACTATGGCTACACCTTC. Translated: CASRKLGQPNYGYTF. The full variable domain, with the rest looked up from reference TRBV2 and TRBJ1-2, is EPEVTQTPSHQVTQMGQEVILRCVPISNHLYFYWYRQILGQKVEFLVSFYNNEISEKSEIFDDQFSVERPDGSNFTLKIRSTKLEDSAMYFCASRKLGQPNYGYTFGSGTRLTVV.

This clonotype was found many times. The CDR3 here is CASRYLVSGANVLTF. The CDR3 DNA is TGCGCCAGCAGATATCTGGTGTCTGGGGCCAACGTCCTGACTTTC. This sequence joins TRBV5-1 and TRBJ2-6; D is uncertain. The CDR3 covers 15 residues. The V gene lost 5 bases and the J gene lost 1 base, with 10 bases spanning the gap. Germline lookup yields CDR1 SGHRS and CDR2 YFSETQ. Variable domain in full (rest from reference TRBV5-1 and TRBJ2-6): KAGVTQTPRYLIKTRGQQVTLSCSPISGHRSVSWYQQTPGQGLQFLFEYFSETQRNKGNFPGRFSGRQFSNSRSEMNVSTLELGDSALYLCASRYLVSGANVLTFGAGSRLTVL.

This clonotype was counted between two and nine times. This sequence joins TRBV6-5 and TRBJ2-2; 12 nucleotides align to TRBD2. The CDR3 sequence is 16 residues long. CDR1 is MNHEY and CDR2 is SVGAGI in the germline V gene. V shed 6 bases, J shed 3 bases, and the junction held 5 bases outside the gene matches. CDR3 in amino acids: CASSRLAGDHTGELFF. DNA for the CDR3: TGTGCCAGCAGCCGACTAGCGGGGGACCACACCGGGGAGCTGTTTTTT.

This clonotype was observed many times. This chain joins TRBV7-8 and TRBJ2-7; no definite D call. CDR3 length: 17 residues. CDR1 and CDR2 (germline): SGHVS, FQNEAQ. The V gene lost 4 bases and the J gene lost 3 bases, with 22 bases spanning the gap. CDR3 loop: CASSSDLLRRWDYEQYF. CDR3 nucleotides: TGTGCCAGCAGCTCTGACTTACTACGGCGGTGGGACTACGAGCAGTACTTC.

Remarks on this clonotype: A much larger clone sits a single nucleotide away, making a read error possible. The rearrangement links TRBV2 to TRBJ1-2, with 7 bases lining up with TRBD1. Germline V gene sequence: CDR1 SNHLY, CDR2 FYNNEI. The CDR3 sequence is 14 residues long. The CDR3 protein is CASSQEGQNYGYAF. The CDR3 region has the DNA TGCGCCAGCAGCCAAGAGGGACAGAACTATGGCTACGCCTTC.